This TCR beta chain stems from a study of blood T cell repertoires in COVID-19. Trimming took off 6 bases at V and 4 bases at J, with 12 bases between the two ends. The CDR3 is 13 amino acids. TCRdb's table, derived via immunoSEQ multiplex PCR, lists solely in-frame clones and lacks some. The data show approximately 50,000 clones, around 90% seen once. Sequenced input: peripheral blood. This chain uses TRBV12-3 or TRBV12-4 with TRBJ1-1, with D maybe TRBD1 (5 bases). The receptor was derived from a human donor in a cohort sampled during active COVID-19. CDR3 protein: CASSQGRVTEAFF. CDR3 sequence (DNA): TGTGCCAGCAGCCAGGGCCGGGTCACTGAAGCTTTCTTT.